This TCR beta chain was retrieved from a study of cytomegalovirus exposure and HLA in healthy donors. Points from the study as a whole: From TCR beta sequences, most subjects' HLA-A and HLA-B alleles were reportedly predicted accurately.

On this clone itself: As yet, its antigen is unknown.

A multiplex PCR was run with 60 Vbeta primers and 13 Jbeta primers. Assay used: immunoSEQ multiplex PCR; TCRdb lists only in-frame clones, some missing. There are over 150,000 clones in the sample; 84% occur only once, and under 5% lies in the top ten. This CDR3 contains 14 residues. The germline CDR1 and CDR2 sequences are SGDLS and YYNGEE. Trimming at V came to 4 bases and at J to 5 bases, leaving 7 bases not matched to a gene. The sequence derives from a girl aged 5 to 17 in good health and CMV-seropositive. Sequencing used PBMCs. The chain employs TRBV9 and TRBJ1-1, with 8 bases identical to TRBD1. As DNA, the CDR3 is TGTGCCAGCAGCAAGGACAGGGTGGGTACTGAAGCTTTCTTT. Its protein is CASSKDRVGTEAFF.